This T cell receptor (beta chain) was recovered during a study of shared clonotypes between healthy human individuals. Background on the study: Those who served as donors were a couple of women and a few men between the ages of 18 and 49. Study outcomes and limitations: Clonotype sharing among the donors was expected to vary with sequencing depth.

The CDR3 extends over 13 amino acids. V shed 1 base and J shed 4 bases, with 6 bases lying between them. CDR1 is LNHNV, CDR2 YYDKDF, per germline (reference sequence). On this clone itself: What it recognizes is unknown. The sample holds other DNA sequences that translate to the same CDR3.

The donor cohort consisted entirely of Caucasian adults residing in Nashville, Tennessee. TCRdb's table, derived via immunoSEQ multiplex PCR, lists solely in-frame clones and lacks some. This table holds hundreds of thousands of clones, about three quarters found once. The receptor's source is a woman in her thirties or forties in good health. Some clones in this sample may be carry-over from other donors' samples. What was sequenced was PBMCs. The rearrangement links TRBV15 to TRBJ2-3; D is uncertain. CDR3 bases: TGTGCCACCAGCAGAGCCTTAGCAGATACGCAGTATTTT. Translated, it gives CATSRALADTQYF.